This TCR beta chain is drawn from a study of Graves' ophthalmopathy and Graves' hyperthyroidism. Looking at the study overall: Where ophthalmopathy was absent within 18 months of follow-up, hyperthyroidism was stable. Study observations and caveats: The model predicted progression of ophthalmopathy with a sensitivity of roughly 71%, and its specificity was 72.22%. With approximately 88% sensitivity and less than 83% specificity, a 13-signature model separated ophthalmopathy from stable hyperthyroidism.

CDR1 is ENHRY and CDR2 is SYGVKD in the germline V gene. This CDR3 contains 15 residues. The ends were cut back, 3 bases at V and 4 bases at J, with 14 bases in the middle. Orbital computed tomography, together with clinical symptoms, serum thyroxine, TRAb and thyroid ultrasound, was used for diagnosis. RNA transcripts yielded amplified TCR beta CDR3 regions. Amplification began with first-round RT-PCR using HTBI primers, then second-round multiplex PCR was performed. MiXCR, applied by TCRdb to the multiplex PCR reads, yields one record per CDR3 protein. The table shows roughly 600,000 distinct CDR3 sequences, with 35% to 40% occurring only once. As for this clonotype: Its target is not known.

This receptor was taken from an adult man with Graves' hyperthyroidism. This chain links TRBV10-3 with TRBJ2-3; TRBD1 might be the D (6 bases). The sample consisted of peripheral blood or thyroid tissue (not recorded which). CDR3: CAISDGRGLADTQYF. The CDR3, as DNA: TGTGCCATCAGTGACGGCAGGGGATTGGCAGATACGCAGTATTTT.